The 24 T cell receptor beta chains listed next were all sequenced from one sample in a study of cytomegalovirus exposure and HLA in healthy donors listed by TCRdb under 2017. Library preparation used the immunoSEQ multiplex PCR assay. For the multiplex PCR, a mixture combining 60 forward primers for TCR Vbeta segments and 13 reverse primers for TCR Jbeta segments was used. The table comes from immuneACCESS by way of TCRdb, which keeps in-frame sequences with V and J called. Part of the clones is missing from these tables; in studies checked, under half for an unresolved V gene and the rest for unknown reasons. The sample includes over 150,000 clones, with roughly 80% observed a single time. Together, the top ten hold about 0.98% of the sample. Sequencing was done on a sample of PBMCs. The receptors come from a girl aged 2 to 10 in good health and CMV-seropositive.

The chain couples TRBV25-1 to TRBJ2-5; possible D gene TRBD1, 6 bases. The CDR3 is 12 amino acids. CDR1 is MGHDK, CDR2 SYGVNS, per germline. V was pared by 2 bases and J by 5 bases, with 6 bases between. CDR3 DNA sequence: TGTGCCAGCAGTGAAAGGGGGGAGACCCAGTACTTC. Amino acids: CASSERGETQYF. The variable domain in full, with the rest retrieved from reference TRBV25-1 and TRBJ2-5, is EADIYQTPRYLVIGTGKKITLECSQTMGHDKMYWYQQDPGMELHLIHYSYGVNSTEKGDLSSESTVSRIRTEHFPLTLESARPSHTSQYLCASSERGETQYFGPGTRLLVL.

This rearrangement joins TRBV5-1 to TRBJ2-5; maybe TRBD1 (5 bases). This CDR3 is built from 15 residues. V shed 3 bases and J shed 1 base, with 13 bases lying between them. CDR1 SGHRS and CDR2 YFSETQ come from the germline V gene. Written as DNA, the CDR3 is TGCGCCAGCAGCTCCCAATGGGGCAGCCAAGAGACCCAGTACTTC. Protein product: CASSSQWGSQETQYF.

The rearrangement links TRBV5-1 to TRBJ2-5; 11 bases are a match to TRBD2. Germline V CDR1 and CDR2: SGHRS, YFSETQ. The CDR3 totals 17 residues. J gave up 2 bases and V 4 bases, and 10 bases lay outside the gene matches. CDR3 DNA sequence: TGCGCCAGCAGCCCCGGACTAGCGGGTACCACGCAAGAGACCCAGTACTTC. It is translated as CASSPGLAGTTQETQYF.

The chain joins TRBV6-1 to TRBJ1-2; TRBD1 might be the D (5 bases). CDR1 and CDR2 (germline): MNHNS, SASEGT. This CDR3 spans 15 amino acids. V gave up 2 bases and J gave up 2 bases, with 12 bases separating them. The chain's CDR3 is CASSEWGLSNYGYTF. CDR3 coding DNA: TGTGCCAGCAGTGAATGGGGACTGTCAAACTATGGCTACACCTTC.

The chain couples TRBV19 to TRBJ1-1, with TRBD1 matching over 9 bases. Germline trimming cut 5 bases from V and 5 bases from J; bases unmatched to any gene: 12. Germline CDR1 and CDR2: LNHDA and SQIVND (reference sequence). CDR3 length: 16 residues. CDR3 region: CASSPTIQGARTEAFF. The CDR3 nucleotides are TGTGCCAGTAGTCCTACCATACAGGGGGCGCGGACTGAAGCTTTCTTT.

This chain uses TRBV27 with TRBJ1-1; D is possibly TRBD1 (5 bases). The CDR3 loop spans 14 amino acids. In germline, CDR1 is MNHEY, CDR2 SMNVEV (reference sequence). V was clipped by 4 bases and J by 5 bases, with 14 bases between them. In DNA, the CDR3 is TGTGCCAGCAGTTGGTCGTCAGGGAGGACTGAAGCTTTCTTT. Residues: CASSWSSGRTEAFF.

The gene calls are TRBV30 and TRBJ1-4; TRBD1 agrees at 9 bases. Germline assignment: CDR1 GTSNPN and CDR2 SVGIG (reference sequence). V shed 3 bases and J 4 bases; nucleotides not matched to a gene: 6. The CDR3 totals 15 residues. The CDR3 loop reads CAWSEGTGSNEKLFF. The CDR3 DNA follows: TGTGCCTGGAGCGAAGGGACAGGGAGTAATGAAAAACTGTTTTTT.

The chain has TRBV28 and TRBJ2-7; 8 nucleotides agree with TRBD1. CDR1 and CDR2 from the germline V gene are MDHEN and SYDVKM. V was clipped by 5 bases and J by 4 bases; unmatched bases: 7. CDR3 length: 14 residues. The CDR3 DNA reads TGTGCCAGCAGTACAGGGGGAAGGTTATACGAGCAGTACTTC. This encodes CASSTGGRLYEQYF.

The chain is built from TRBV9 and TRBJ2-2; D is perhaps TRBD2 (6 bases). This CDR3 contains 15 residues. V was shortened by 3 bases and J by 3 bases, with 12 bases between the two germline ends. Germline values: CDR1 SGDLS, CDR2 YYNGEE. This CDR3 reads CASSASGRDTGELFF. The CDR3, as DNA: TGTGCCAGCAGCGCCTCCGGGAGAGACACCGGGGAGCTGTTTTTT.

The rearrangement joins TRBV4-2 to TRBJ2-3; maybe TRBD1 (6 bases). The V and J ends lost 1 base and 0 bases respectively, with 17 bases between them. The CDR3 sequence is 18 residues long. Germline V gene lookup returns CDR1 LGHNA and CDR2 YNFKEQ. The CDR3 loop reads CASSQVSQSDSSTDTQYF. CDR3 in DNA: TGTGCCAGCAGCCAAGTCTCGCAATCGGACAGCAGCACAGATACGCAGTATTTT.

The chain links TRBV4-1 to TRBJ2-2; 9 positions agree with TRBD2. The CDR3 is 19 amino acids. Germline V gene data show CDR1 as MGHRA and CDR2 as YSYEKL. With 0 bases clipped from V and 4 bases from J, the junction kept 12 bases outside the gene matches. The CDR3 sequence: CASSQEGVTSGASTGELFF. As DNA, the CDR3 is TGCGCCAGCAGCCAAGAAGGGGTGACTAGCGGAGCTAGCACCGGGGAGCTGTTTTTT.

This chain connects TRBV29-1 to TRBJ2-3; TRBD2 is a possible D gene (5 bases). The germline V gene encodes CDR1 SQVTM and CDR2 ANQGSEA. CDR3 size: 12 residues. The ends were cut back, 5 bases at V and 1 base at J, with 7 bases in the middle. The CDR3: CSVLEGTDTQYF. In DNA form, the CDR3 reads TGCAGCGTTCTGGAGGGCACAGATACGCAGTATTTT.

V is TRBV2 and J is TRBJ2-5, with TRBD1 matching over 7 bases. The J segment lost 5 bases and the V segment lost 6 bases, leaving 9 bases of the junction unmatched. This CDR3 is built from 14 residues. The V gene's germline CDR1 is SNHLY and CDR2 FYNNEI. CDR3 loop: CASRSRTGGETQYF. The CDR3 DNA is TGTGCCAGCAGATCTAGGACAGGCGGCGAGACCCAGTACTTC.

This sequence joins TRBV7-3 and TRBJ2-1; 7 bases are shared with TRBD2. From germline, CDR1 is SGHTA and CDR2 FQGTGA. This CDR3 is built from 15 residues. V lost 8 bases, J lost 2 bases, and 9 bases stayed unmatched. In DNA form, the CDR3 reads TGTGCCAGCGCCCCCAGCGGGGCGACCTACAATGAGCAGTTCTTC. Translating it yields CASAPSGATYNEQFF.

The gene calls are TRBV7-9 and TRBJ2-7; no definite D call. The CDR3 is 13 amino acids. Germline CDR1 reads SEHNR; CDR2 reads FQNEAQ (reference sequence). V was shortened by 1 base and J by 4 bases, with 8 bases between the two germline ends. CDR3 in amino acids: CASSLEFSYEQYF. The CDR3 nucleotides read TGTGCCAGCAGCTTAGAATTCAGTTACGAGCAGTACTTC.

The chain carries TRBV29-1 and TRBJ2-7, with 13 bases that match TRBD2. The germline V gene encodes CDR1 SQVTM and CDR2 ANQGSEA. V was clipped by 1 base and J by 5 bases; unmatched bases: 17. The CDR3 is 19 residues long. The CDR3: CSVEGYPGLAGLKVDEQYF. The CDR3 nucleotides are TGCAGCGTTGAAGGTTACCCGGGACTAGCGGGACTGAAGGTTGACGAGCAGTACTTC.

The rearrangement uses TRBV5-1 and TRBJ1-1; tentative D call: TRBD1 (6 bases). This CDR3 region has 13 residues. Deletions cut 4 bases from V and 8 bases from J, with 15 bases between. The germline gives CDR1 SGHRS, CDR2 YFSETQ. The CDR3 region is CASSTGEGTEAFF. CDR3 coding DNA: TGCGCCAGCAGCACGGGGGAGGGGACAGAAGCTTTCTTT.

The chain has TRBV27 and TRBJ1-1; D not resolved. The CDR3 runs 15 residues. The V gene lost 0 bases and the J gene lost 3 bases, with 11 bases spanning the gap. Germline V CDR1 and CDR2: MNHEY, SMNVEV (reference sequence). The CDR3 region is CASSLSINGDTEAFF. The DNA for the CDR3 is TGTGCCAGCAGTTTATCGATAAACGGGGACACTGAAGCTTTCTTT.

This chain uses TRBV7-3 with TRBJ2-3; 11 nucleotides align to TRBD1. The germline V gene encodes CDR1 SGHTA and CDR2 FQGTGA. With V trimmed by 8 bases and J by 5 bases, 6 bases remained unmatched. The CDR3 has 14 residues. The CDR3, as DNA: TGTGCCAGCGATGGGACAGGGGGTTTAGATACGCAGTATTTT. Residues: CASDGTGGLDTQYF.

Only one count was recorded for this clone. The rearrangement joins TRBV6-5 to TRBJ2-1; 7 bases line up with TRBD1. CDR1 and CDR2 from the germline V gene are MNHEY and SVGAGI. The CDR3 is made up of 13 amino acids. Trimming removed 2 bases from V and 8 bases from J; junction bases left unmatched: 3. The CDR3, as DNA: TGTGCCAGCAGTTACAAAGGGGGCTATGAGCAGTTCTTC. As protein: CASSYKGGYEQFF.

This chain joins TRBV5-4 and TRBJ2-1; 8 positions match TRBD2. This CDR3 is built from 14 residues. The V gene's germline CDR1 is SGHNT and CDR2 YYREEE (reference sequence). With V trimmed by 3 bases and J by 4 bases, 3 bases remained unmatched. CDR3 residues: CASSSSGSYNEQFF. The DNA of the CDR3 is TGTGCCAGCAGCTCGAGCGGGAGTTACAATGAGCAGTTCTTC.

The chain joins TRBV30 to TRBJ2-2; a weak D match, TRBD2 (6 bases). This CDR3 has 14 residues. The germline V gene encodes CDR1 GTSNPN and CDR2 SVGIG (reference sequence). V gave up 0 bases and J gave up 7 bases, with 12 bases separating them. This CDR3 reads CAWSVRREGGELFF. In DNA, the CDR3 is TGTGCCTGGAGTGTGCGGAGGGAAGGCGGGGAGCTGTTTTTT.

The V gene is TRBV25-1, the J gene TRBJ2-7; the D gene is possibly TRBD2 (6 bases). This CDR3 is 13 amino acids long. Trimming shortened V by 8 bases and J by 2 bases, and 13 bases separated the two germline ends. Germline assignment: CDR1 MGHDK and CDR2 SYGVNS. This chain's CDR3 is CASGGSPTYEQYF. The CDR3 DNA reads as TGTGCCAGCGGGGGGAGCCCGACCTACGAGCAGTACTTC.

There are a few counts of this clone. This chain joins TRBV7-8 and TRBJ1-3, with unresolved D. Deletions cut 2 bases from V and 0 bases from J, with 8 bases between. CDR1 is SGHVS, CDR2 FQNEAQ, per germline. The CDR3 runs 15 residues. The CDR3 nucleotides are TGTGCCAGCAGCTTATTTTTCAGCTCTGGAAACACCATATATTTT. It translates to CASSLFFSSGNTIYF.